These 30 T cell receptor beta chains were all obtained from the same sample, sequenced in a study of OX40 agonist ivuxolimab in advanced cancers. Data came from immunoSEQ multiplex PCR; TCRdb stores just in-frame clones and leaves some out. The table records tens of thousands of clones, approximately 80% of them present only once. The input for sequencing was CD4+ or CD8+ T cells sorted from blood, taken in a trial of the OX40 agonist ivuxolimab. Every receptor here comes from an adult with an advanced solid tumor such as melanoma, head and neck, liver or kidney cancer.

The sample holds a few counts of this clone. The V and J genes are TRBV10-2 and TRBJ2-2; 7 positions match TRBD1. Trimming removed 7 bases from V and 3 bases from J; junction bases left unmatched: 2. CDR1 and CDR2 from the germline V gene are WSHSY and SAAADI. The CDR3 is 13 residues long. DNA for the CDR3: TGCGCCAGCAACACAGGGGACACCGGGGAGCTGTTTTTT. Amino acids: CASNTGDTGELFF.

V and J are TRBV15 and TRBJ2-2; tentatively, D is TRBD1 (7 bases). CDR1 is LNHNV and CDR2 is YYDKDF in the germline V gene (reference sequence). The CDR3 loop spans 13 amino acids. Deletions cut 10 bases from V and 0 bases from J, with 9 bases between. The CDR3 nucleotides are TGTGCCAGCGGGACAGCGAACACCGGGGAGCTGTTTTTT. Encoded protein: CASGTANTGELFF.

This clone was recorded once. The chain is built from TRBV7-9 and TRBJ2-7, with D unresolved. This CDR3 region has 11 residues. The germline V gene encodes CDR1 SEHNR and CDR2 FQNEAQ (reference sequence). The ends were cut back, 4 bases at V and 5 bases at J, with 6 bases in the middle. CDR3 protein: CASSSPDEQYF. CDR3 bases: TGTGCCAGCAGCTCGCCGGACGAGCAGTACTTC. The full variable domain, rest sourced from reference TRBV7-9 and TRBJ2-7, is DTGVSQNPRHKITKRGQNVTFRCDPISEHNRLYWYRQTLGQGPEFLTYFQNEAQLEKSRLLSDRFSAERPKGSFSTLEIQRTEQGDSAMYLCASSSPDEQYFGPGTRLTVT.

The CDR3 DNA is TGTGCCAGCAGAGGACCGGAGGGCACAGATACGCAGTATTTT. It codes for CASRGPEGTDTQYF. The V call is TRBV7-8, the J call TRBJ2-3, with a weak D call TRBD2 (5 bases). Germline V gene lookup returns CDR1 SGHVS and CDR2 FQNEAQ. V was trimmed by 6 bases and J by 1 base, leaving 11 bases between them. This CDR3 has 14 amino acids.

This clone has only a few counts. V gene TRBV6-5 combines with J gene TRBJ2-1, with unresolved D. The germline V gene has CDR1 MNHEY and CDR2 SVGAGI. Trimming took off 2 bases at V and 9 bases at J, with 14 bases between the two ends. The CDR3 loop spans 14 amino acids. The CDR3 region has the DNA TGTGCCAGCAGTTACCTCTTTAATGGTCGTGAGCAGTTCTTC. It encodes CASSYLFNGREQFF.

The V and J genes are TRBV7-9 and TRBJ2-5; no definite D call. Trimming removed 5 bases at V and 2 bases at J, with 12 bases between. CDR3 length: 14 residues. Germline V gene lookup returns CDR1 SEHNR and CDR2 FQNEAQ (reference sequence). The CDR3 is CASSPPQEQETQYF. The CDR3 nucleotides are TGTGCCAGCAGCCCCCCTCAGGAGCAAGAGACCCAGTACTTC.

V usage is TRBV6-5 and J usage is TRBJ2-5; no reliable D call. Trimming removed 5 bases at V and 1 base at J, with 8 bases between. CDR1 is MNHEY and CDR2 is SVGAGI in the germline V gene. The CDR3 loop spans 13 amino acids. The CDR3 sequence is CASSGRSQETQYF. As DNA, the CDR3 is TGTGCCAGCAGTGGACGGTCCCAAGAGACCCAGTACTTC.

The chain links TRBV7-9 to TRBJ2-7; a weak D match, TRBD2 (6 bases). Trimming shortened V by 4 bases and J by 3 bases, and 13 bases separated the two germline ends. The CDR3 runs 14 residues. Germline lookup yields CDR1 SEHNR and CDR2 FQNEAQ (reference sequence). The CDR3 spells CASSSEVGGYEQYF. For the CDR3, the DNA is TGTGCCAGCAGCTCAGAGGTCGGGGGCTACGAGCAGTACTTC.

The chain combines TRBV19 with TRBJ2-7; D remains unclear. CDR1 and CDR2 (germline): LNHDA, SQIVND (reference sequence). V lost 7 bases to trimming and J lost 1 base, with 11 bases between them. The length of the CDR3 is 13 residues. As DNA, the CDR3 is TGTGCCAGTACCGAAGGCAAATCCTACGAGCAGTACTTC. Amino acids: CASTEGKSYEQYF. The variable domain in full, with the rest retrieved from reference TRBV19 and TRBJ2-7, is DGGITQSPKYLFRKEGQNVTLSCEQNLNHDAMYWYRQDPGQGLRLIYYSQIVNDFQKGDIAEGYSVSREKKESFPLTVTSAQKNPTAFYLCASTEGKSYEQYFGPGTRLTVT.

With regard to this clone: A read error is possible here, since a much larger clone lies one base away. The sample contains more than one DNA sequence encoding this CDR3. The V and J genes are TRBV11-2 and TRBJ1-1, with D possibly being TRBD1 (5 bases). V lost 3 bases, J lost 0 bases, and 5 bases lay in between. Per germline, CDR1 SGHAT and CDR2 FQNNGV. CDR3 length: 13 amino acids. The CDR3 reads CASSLGVNTEAFF. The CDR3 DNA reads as TGTGCCAGCAGCTTGGGGGTGAACACTGAAGCTTTCTTT. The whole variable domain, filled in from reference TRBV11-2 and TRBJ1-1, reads EAGVAQSPRYKIIEKRQSVAFWCNPISGHATLYWYQQILGQGPKLLIQFQNNGVVDDSQLPKDRFSAERLKGVDSTLKIQPAKLEDSAVYLCASSLGVNTEAFFGQGTRLTVV.

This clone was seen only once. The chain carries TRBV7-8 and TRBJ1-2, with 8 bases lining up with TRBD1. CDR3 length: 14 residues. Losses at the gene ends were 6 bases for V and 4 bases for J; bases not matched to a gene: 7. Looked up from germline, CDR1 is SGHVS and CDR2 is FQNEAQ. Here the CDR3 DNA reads TGTGCCAGCAGTTACGACAGGGGCTTCTATGGCTACACCTTC. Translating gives CASSYDRGFYGYTF.

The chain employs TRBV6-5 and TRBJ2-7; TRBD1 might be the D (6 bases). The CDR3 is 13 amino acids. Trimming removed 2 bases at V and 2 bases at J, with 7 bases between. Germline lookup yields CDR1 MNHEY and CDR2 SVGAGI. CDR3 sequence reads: CASSYNRAYEQYF. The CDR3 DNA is TGTGCCAGCAGTTACAACAGGGCCTACGAGCAGTACTTC.

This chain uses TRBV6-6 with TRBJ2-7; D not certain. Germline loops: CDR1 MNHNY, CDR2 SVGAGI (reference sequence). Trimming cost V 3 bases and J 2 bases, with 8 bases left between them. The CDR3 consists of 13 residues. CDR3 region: CASSYWGTYEQYF. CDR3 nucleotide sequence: TGTGCCAGCAGTTATTGGGGAACCTACGAGCAGTACTTC.

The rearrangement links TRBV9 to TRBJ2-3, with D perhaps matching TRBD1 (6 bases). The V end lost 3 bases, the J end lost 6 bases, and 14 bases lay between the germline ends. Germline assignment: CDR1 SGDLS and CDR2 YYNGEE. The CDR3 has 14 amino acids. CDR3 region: CASSGRQEWDTQYF. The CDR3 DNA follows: TGTGCCAGCAGCGGACGACAGGAATGGGATACGCAGTATTTT.

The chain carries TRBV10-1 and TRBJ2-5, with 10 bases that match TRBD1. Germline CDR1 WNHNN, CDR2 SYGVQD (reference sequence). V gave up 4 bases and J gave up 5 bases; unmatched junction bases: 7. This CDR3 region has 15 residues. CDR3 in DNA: TGCGCCAGCAGTGCCGGGACAGGGGTGGGGGAGACCCAGTACTTC. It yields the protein CASSAGTGVGETQYF.

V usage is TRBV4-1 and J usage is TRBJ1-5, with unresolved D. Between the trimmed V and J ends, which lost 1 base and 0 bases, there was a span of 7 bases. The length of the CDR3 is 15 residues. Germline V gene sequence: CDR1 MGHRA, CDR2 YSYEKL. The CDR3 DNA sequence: TGCGCCAGCAGCCAAGGGGTTCGTAGCAATCAGCCCCAGCATTTT. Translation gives CASSQGVRSNQPQHF.

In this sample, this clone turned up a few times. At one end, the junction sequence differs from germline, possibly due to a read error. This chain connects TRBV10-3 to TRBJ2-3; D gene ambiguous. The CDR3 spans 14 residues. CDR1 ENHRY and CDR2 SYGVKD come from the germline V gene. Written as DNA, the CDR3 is TGTGCCATCACCCCAACTGCCTCCACAGATGCGCAGTATTTT. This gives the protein CAITPTASTDAQYF.

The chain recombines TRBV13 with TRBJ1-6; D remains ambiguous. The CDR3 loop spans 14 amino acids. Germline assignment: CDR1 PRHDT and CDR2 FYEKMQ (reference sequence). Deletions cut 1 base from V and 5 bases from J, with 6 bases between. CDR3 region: CASSLERDNSPLHF. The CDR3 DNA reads TGTGCCAGCAGCTTAGAACGGGATAATTCACCCCTCCACTTT.

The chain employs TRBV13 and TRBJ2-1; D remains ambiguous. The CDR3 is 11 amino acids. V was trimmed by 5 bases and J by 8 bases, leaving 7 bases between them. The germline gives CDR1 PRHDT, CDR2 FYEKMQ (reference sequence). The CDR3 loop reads CASSERYEQFF. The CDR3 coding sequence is TGTGCCAGCAGCGAAAGATATGAGCAGTTCTTC. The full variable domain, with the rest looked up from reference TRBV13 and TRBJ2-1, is AAGVIQSPRHLIKEKRETATLKCYPIPRHDTVYWYQQGPGQDPQFLISFYEKMQSDKGSIPDRFSAQQFSDYHSELNMSSLELGDSALYFCASSERYEQFFGPGTRLTVL.

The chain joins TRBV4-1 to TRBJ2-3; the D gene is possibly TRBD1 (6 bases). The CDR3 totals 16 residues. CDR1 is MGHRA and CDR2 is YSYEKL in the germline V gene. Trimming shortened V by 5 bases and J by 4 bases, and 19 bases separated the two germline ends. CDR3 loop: CASSWDGQSVSDTQYF. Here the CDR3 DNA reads TGCGCCAGCAGCTGGGATGGACAGTCGGTTTCAGATACGCAGTATTTT.

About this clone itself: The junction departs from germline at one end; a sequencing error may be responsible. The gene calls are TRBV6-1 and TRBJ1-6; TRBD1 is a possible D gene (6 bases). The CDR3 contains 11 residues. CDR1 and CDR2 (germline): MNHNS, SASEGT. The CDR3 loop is CGAGAHSPLHF. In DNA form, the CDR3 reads TGCGGGGCGGGGGCACATTCACCCCTCCACTTT.

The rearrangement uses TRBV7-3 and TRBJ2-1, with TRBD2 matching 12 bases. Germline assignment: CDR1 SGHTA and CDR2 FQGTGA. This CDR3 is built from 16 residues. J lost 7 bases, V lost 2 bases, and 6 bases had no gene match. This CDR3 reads CASSLVASGGVNEQFF. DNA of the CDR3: TGTGCCAGCAGCTTAGTCGCTAGCGGGGGGGTAAATGAGCAGTTCTTC. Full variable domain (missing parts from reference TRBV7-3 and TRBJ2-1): GAGVSQTPSNKVTEKGKYVELRCDPISGHTALYWYRQSLGQGPEFLIYFQGTGAADDSGLPNDRFFAVRPEGSVSTLKIQRTERGDSAVYLCASSLVASGGVNEQFFGPGTRLTVL.

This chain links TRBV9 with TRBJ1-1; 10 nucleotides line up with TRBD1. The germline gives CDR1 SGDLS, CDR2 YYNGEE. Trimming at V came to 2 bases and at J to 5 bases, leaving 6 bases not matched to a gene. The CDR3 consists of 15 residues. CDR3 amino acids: CASSVGQGVGTEAFF. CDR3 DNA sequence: TGTGCCAGCAGCGTCGGACAGGGGGTCGGTACTGAAGCTTTCTTT.

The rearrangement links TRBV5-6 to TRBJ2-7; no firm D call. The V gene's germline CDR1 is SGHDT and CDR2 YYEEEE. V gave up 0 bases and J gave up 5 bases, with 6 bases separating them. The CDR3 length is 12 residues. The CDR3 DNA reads TGTGCCAGCAGCTTGGGTTCCCACGAGCAGTACTTC. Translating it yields CASSLGSHEQYF.

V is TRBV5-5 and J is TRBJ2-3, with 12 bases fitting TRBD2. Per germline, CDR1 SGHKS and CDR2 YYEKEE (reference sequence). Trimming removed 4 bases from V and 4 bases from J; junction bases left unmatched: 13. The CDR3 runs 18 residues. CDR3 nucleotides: TGTGCCAGCAGCCCGAGGGCTAGCGGGAGGGCCCTCGCAGATACGCAGTATTTT. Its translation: CASSPRASGRALADTQYF.

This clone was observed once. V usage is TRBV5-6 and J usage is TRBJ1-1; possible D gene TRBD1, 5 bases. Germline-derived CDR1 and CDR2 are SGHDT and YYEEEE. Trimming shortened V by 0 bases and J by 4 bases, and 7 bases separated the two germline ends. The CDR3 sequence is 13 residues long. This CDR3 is CASSLGGGTEAFF. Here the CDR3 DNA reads TGTGCCAGCAGCTTGGGGGGGGGCACTGAAGCTTTCTTT. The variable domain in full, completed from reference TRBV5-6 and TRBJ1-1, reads DAGVTQSPTHLIKTRGQQVTLRCSPKSGHDTVSWYQQALGQGPQFIFQYYEEEERQRGNFPDRFSGHQFPNYSSELNVNALLLGDSALYLCASSLGGGTEAFFGQGTRLTVV.

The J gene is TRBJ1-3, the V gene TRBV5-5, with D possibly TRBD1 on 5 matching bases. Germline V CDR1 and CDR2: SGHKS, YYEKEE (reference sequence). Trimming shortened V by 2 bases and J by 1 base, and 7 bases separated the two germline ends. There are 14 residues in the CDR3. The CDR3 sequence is CASSLRGSGNTIYF. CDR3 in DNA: TGTGCCAGCAGCTTACGGGGGTCTGGAAACACCATATATTTT.

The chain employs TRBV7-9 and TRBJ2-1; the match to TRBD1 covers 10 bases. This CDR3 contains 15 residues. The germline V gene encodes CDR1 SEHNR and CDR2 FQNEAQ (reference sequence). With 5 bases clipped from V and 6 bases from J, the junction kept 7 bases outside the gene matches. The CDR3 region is CASSLDRGRANEQFF. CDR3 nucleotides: TGTGCCAGCAGCCTAGACAGGGGGCGGGCCAATGAGCAGTTCTTC.

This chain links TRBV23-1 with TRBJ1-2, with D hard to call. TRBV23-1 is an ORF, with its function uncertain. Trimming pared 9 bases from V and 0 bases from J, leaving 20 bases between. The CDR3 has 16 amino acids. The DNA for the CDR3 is TGCGCCAGGCCCCCGGGAGGCCAGGATGCTAACTATGGCTACACCTTC. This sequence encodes CARPPGGQDANYGYTF.

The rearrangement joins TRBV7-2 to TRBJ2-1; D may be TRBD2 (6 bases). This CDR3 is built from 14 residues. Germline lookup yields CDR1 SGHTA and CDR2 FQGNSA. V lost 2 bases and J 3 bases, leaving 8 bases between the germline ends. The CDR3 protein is CASSLRDFYNEQFF. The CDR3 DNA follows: TGTGCCAGCAGCTTACGGGACTTCTACAATGAGCAGTTCTTC.